The T cell receptor beta chain under discussion was sequenced for a study of T cell repertoires in cytomegalovirus infection. Worth noting for this clonotype: Antigen: not known.

With 3 bases clipped from V and 3 bases from J, the junction kept 3 bases outside the gene matches. Germline loops: CDR1 ENHRY, CDR2 SYGVKD. The CDR3 is 14 amino acids. TCRdb analysed the reads with MiXCR anew, one entry per CDR3 protein. This sample yields approximately 76,000 distinct CDR3 sequences, of which around 37% are seen a single time; more than 80% belongs to the top ten. The clonotype originates from a human donor in good health (CMV status not recorded). Some clones in this sample may be carry-over from other donors' samples. Sequences were derived from CD8+ T cells from cultured PBMCs, sampled from culture after CMV antigen stimulation. This chain joins TRBV10-3 and TRBJ2-7, with 9 nucleotides matching TRBD1. The DNA of the CDR3 is TGTGCCATCAGTGAAGGGACAGGGATCTACGAGCAGTACTTC. It encodes CAISEGTGIYEQYF.